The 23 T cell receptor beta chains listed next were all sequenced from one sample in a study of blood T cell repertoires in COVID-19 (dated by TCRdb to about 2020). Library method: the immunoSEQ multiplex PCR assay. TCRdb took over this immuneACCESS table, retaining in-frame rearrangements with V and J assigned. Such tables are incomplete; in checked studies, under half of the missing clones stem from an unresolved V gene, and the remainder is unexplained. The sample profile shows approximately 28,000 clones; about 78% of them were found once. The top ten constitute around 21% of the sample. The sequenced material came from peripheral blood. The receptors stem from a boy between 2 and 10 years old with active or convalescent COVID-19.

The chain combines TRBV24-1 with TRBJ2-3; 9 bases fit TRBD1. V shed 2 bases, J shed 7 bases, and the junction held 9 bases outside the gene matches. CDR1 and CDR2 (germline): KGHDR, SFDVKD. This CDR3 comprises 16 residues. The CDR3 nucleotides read TGTGCCACCAGTGATTCTTTCGGGACAGGGACTAATACGCAGTATTTT. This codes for CATSDSFGTGTNTQYF.

CDR3 region: CASAGTGRRNEQFF. The CDR3 bases are TGTGCCAGTGCGGGGACAGGGCGAAGGAATGAGCAGTTCTTC. The genes are TRBV19 and TRBJ2-1; 9 bases fit TRBD1. This CDR3 has 14 residues. V lost 8 bases and J lost 7; bases outside the gene matches: 9. Germline V gene data show CDR1 as LNHDA and CDR2 as SQIVND (reference sequence).

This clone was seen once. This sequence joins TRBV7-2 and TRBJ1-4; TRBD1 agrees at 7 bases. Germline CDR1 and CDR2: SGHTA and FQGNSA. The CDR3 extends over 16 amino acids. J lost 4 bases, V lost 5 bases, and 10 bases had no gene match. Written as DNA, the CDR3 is TGTGCCAGCAGCGGCTACTCCGGGACAGTTAATGAAAAACTGTTTTTT. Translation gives CASSGYSGTVNEKLFF.

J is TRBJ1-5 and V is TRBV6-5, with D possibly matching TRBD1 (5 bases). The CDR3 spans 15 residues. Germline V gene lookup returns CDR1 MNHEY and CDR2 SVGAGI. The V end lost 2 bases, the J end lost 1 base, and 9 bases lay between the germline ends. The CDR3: CASSYQKGSNQPQHF. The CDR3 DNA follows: TGTGCCAGCAGTTACCAGAAGGGGAGCAATCAGCCCCAGCATTTT.

The CDR3, as DNA: TGTGCCAGCAGCTTCTATTCCCAAGAGACCCAGTACTTC. This sequence encodes CASSFYSQETQYF. The V call is TRBV7-9, the J call TRBJ2-5; the D is unclear. V was shortened by 3 bases and J by 1 base, with 6 bases between the two germline ends. The CDR3 extends over 13 amino acids. CDR1 is SEHNR, CDR2 FQNEAQ, per germline (reference sequence).

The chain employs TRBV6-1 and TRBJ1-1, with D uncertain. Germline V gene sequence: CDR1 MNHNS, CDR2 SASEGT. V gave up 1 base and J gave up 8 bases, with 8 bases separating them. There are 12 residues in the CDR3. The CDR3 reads CASSEGAGEAFF. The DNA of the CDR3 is TGTGCCAGCAGTGAAGGTGCCGGGGAAGCTTTCTTT.

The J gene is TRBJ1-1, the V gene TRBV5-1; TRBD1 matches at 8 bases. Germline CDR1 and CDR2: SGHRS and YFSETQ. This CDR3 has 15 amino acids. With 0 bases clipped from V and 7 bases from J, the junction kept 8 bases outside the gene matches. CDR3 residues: CASSLADRGSFEAFF. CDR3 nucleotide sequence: TGCGCCAGCAGCTTGGCCGACAGGGGATCTTTTGAAGCTTTCTTT.

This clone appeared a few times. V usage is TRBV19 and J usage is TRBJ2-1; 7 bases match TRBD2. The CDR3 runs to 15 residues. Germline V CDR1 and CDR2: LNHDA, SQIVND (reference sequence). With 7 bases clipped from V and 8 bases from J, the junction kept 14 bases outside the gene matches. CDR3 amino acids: CASNGGSPWVHEQFF. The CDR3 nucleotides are TGTGCCAGTAATGGCGGGAGTCCCTGGGTCCATGAGCAGTTCTTC.

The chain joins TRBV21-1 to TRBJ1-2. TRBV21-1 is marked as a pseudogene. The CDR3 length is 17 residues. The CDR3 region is CASPYREGSQANYGYTF. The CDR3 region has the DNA TGTGCCAGCCCCTACAGGGAGGGTTCCCAAGCTAACTATGGCTACACCTTC.

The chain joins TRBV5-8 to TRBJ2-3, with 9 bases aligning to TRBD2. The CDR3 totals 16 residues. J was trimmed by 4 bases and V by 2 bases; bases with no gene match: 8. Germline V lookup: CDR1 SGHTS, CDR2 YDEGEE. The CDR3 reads CASSFSLAGLADTQYF. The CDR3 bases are TGTGCCAGCAGCTTCTCCCTAGCGGGACTCGCAGATACGCAGTATTTT.

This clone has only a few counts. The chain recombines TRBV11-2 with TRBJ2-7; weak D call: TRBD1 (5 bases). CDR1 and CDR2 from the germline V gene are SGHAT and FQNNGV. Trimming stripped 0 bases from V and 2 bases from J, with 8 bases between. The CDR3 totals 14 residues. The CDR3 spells CASSLEAGTYEQYF. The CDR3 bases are TGTGCCAGCAGCTTAGAGGCAGGGACCTACGAGCAGTACTTC.

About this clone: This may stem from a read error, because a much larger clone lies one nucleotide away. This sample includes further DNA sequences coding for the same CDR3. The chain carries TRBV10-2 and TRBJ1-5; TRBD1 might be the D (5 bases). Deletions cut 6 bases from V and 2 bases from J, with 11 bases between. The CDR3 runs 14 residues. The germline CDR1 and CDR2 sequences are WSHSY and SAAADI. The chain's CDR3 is CASRGGDGNQPQHF. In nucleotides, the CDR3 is TGCGCCAGCAGGGGCGGGGACGGCAATCAGCCCCAGCATTTT.

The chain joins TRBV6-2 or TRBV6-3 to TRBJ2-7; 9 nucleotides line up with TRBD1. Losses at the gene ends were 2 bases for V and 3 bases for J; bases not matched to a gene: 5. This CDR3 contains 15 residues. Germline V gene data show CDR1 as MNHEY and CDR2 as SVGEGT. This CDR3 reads CASSYEGQGGYEQYF. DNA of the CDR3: TGTGCCAGCAGTTACGAGGGACAGGGAGGCTACGAGCAGTACTTC.

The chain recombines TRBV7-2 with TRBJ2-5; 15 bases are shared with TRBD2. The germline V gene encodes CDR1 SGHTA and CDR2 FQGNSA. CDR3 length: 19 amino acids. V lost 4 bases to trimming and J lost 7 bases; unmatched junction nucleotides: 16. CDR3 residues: CASSSGLAGGPYLVGTQYF. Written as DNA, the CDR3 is TGTGCCAGCAGCTCCGGACTAGCGGGAGGGCCGTACTTGGTGGGGACCCAGTACTTC.

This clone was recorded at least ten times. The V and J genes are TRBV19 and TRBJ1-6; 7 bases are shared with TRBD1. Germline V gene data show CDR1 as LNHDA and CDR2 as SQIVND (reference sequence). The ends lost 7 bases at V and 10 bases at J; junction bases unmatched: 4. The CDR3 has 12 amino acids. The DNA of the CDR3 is TGTGCCAGTAAACGGGACAGCTCACCCCTCCACTTT. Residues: CASKRDSSPLHF.

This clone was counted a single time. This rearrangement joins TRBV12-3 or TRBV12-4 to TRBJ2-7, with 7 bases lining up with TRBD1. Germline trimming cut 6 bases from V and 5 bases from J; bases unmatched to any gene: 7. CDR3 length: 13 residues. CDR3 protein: CASRQRGLDEQYF. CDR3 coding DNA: TGTGCCAGCAGACAAAGGGGGCTAGACGAGCAGTACTTC.

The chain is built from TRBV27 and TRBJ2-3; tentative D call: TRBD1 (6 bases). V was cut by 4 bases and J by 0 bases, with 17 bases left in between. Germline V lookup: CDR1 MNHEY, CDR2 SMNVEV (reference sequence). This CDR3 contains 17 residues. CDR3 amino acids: CASSSYQGYGSTDTQYF. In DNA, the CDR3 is TGTGCCAGCAGTTCCTACCAGGGGTATGGAAGCACAGATACGCAGTATTTT.

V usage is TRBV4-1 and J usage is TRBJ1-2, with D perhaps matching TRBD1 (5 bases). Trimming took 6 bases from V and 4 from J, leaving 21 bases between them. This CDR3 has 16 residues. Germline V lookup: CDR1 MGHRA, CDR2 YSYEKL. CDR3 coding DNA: TGCGCCAGCAGTGTTGGCAAAGGCAGGGTTGGCTATGGCTACACCTTC. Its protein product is CASSVGKGRVGYGYTF.

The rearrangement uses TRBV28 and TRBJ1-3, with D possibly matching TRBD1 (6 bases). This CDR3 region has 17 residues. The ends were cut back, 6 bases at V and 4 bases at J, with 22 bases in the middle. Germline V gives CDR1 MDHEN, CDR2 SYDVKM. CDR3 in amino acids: CASRTQRGGAYGNTIYF. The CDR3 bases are TGTGCCAGCAGGACCCAACGCGGGGGGGCCTACGGAAACACCATATATTTT.

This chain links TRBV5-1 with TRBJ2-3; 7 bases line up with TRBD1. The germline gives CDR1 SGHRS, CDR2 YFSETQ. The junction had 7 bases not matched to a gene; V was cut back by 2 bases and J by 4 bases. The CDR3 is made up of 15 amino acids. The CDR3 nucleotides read TGCGCCAGCAGCTTAAGGGGGCTGTTTGCAGATACGCAGTATTTT. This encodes CASSLRGLFADTQYF.

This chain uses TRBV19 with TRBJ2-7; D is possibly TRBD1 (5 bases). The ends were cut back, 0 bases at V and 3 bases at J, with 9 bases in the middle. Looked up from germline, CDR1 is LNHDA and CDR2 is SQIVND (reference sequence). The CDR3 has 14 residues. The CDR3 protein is CASSIDRVGYEQYF. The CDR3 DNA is TGTGCCAGTAGTATAGACAGGGTCGGCTACGAGCAGTACTTC.

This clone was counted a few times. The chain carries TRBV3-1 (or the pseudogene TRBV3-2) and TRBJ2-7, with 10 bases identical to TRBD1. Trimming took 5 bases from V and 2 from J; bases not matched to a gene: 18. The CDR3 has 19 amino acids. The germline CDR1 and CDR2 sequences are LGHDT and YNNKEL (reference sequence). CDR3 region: CASSGTGEIKGGGAYEQYF. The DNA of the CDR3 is TGTGCCAGCAGCGGGACAGGGGAAATCAAAGGAGGGGGGGCCTACGAGCAGTACTTC.

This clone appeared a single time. The CDR3 DNA follows: TGCGCCAGCAGCGCGACAGGGGCCCTAATCAGGGACTATGGCTACACCTTC. The encoded protein is CASSATGALIRDYGYTF. This chain links TRBV5-1 with TRBJ1-2, with 8 bases fitting TRBD1. The germline V gene has CDR1 SGHRS and CDR2 YFSETQ. The CDR3 contains 17 residues. The trim removed 4 bases at V and 3 bases at J, leaving 14 bases unmatched.